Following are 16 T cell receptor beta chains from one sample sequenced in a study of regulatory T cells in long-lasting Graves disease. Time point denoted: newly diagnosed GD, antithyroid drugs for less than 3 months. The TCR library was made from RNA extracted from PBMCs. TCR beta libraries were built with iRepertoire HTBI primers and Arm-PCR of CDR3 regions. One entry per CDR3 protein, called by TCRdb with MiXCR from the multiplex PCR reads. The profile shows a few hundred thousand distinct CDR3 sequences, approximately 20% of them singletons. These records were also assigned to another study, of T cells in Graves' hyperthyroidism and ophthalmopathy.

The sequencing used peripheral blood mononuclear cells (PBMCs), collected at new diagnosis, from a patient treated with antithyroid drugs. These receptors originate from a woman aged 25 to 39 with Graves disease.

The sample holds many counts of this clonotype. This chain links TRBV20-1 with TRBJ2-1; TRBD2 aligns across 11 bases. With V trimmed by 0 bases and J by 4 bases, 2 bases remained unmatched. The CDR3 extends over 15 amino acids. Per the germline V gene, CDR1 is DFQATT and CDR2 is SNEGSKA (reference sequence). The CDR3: CSAREIAGGYNEQFF. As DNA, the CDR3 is TGCAGTGCTAGAGAAATAGCGGGGGGGTACAATGAGCAGTTCTTC.

The CDR3 here is CSASRAGGGETQYF. CDR3 in DNA: TGCAGTGCTAGTAGGGCGGGGGGGGGAGAGACCCAGTACTTC. This chain joins TRBV20-1 and TRBJ2-5; 9 bases agree with TRBD2. The CDR3 contains 14 residues. The germline CDR1 and CDR2 sequences are DFQATT and SNEGSKA (reference sequence). The ends lost 3 bases at V and 4 bases at J; junction bases unmatched: 6.

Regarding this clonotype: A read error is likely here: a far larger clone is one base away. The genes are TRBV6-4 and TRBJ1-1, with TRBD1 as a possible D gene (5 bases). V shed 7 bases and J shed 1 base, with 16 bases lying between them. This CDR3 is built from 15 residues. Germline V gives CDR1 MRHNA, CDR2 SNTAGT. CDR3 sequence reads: CASTPAGRPNTEAFF. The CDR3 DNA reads TGTGCCAGCACTCCTGCGGGACGCCCGAACACTGAAGCTTTCTTT.

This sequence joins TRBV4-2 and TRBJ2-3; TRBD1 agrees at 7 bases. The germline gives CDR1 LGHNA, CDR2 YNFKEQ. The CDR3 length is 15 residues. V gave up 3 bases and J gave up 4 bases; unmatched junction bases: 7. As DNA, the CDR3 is TGTGCCAGCAGCCACCAAACAGGGGTCCCAGATACGCAGTATTTT. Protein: CASSHQTGVPDTQYF.

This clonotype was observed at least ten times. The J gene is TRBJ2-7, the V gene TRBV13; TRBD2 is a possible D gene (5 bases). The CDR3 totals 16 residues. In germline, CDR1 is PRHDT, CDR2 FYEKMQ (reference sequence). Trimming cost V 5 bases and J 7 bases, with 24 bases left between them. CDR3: CASSGSGGSAASEQYF. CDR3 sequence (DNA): TGTGCCAGCAGCGGAAGCGGCGGGTCGGCCGCTAGTGAGCAGTACTTC.

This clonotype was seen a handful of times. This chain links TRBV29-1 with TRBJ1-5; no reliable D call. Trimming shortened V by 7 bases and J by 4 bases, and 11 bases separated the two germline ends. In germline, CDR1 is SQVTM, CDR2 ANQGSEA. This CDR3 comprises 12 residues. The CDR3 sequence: CSAGGLNQPQHF. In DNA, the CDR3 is TGCAGCGCGGGAGGCCTAAATCAGCCCCAGCATTTT.

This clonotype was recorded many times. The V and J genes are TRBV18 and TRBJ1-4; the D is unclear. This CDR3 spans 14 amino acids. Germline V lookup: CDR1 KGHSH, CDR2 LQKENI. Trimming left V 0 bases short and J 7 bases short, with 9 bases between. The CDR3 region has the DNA TGTGCCAGCTCACCACCGCCAGCGGGTGAAAAACTGTTTTTT. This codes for CASSPPPAGEKLFF.

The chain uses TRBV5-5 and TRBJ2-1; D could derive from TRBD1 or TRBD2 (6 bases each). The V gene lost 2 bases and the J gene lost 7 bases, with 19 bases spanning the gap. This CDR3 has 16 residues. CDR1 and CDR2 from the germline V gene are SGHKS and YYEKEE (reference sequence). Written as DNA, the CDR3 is TGTGCCAGCAGCTTAAGGTCCCAGCGAGGGGGGAATGAGCAGTTCTTC. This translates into CASSLRSQRGGNEQFF. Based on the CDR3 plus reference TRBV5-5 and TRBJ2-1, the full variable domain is DAGVTQSPTHLIKTRGQQVTLRCSPISGHKSVSWYQQVLGQGPQFIFQYYEKEERGRGNFPDRFSARQFPNYSSELNVNALLLGDSALYLCASSLRSQRGGNEQFFGPGTRLTVL.

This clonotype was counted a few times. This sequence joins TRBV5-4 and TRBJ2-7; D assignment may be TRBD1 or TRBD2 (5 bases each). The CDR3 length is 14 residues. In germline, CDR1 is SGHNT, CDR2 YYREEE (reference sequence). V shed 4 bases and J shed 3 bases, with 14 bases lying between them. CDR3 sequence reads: CASSPGTDNYEQYF. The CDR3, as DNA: TGTGCCAGCAGCCCTGGGACCGACAACTACGAGCAGTACTTC.

The CDR3 reads CASFAGGPHNEQFF. In nucleotides, the CDR3 is TGTGCCAGCTTCGCGGGGGGGCCGCACAATGAGCAGTTCTTC. The chain couples TRBV13 to TRBJ2-1, with 9 positions matching TRBD2. From germline, CDR1 is PRHDT and CDR2 FYEKMQ (reference sequence). V trimming: 8 bases; J trimming: 5 bases; junction bases outside the gene matches: 7. The CDR3 is 14 amino acids. Looking up the rest from reference TRBV13 and TRBJ2-1 gives the full variable domain: AAGVIQSPRHLIKEKRETATLKCYPIPRHDTVYWYQQGPGQDPQFLISFYEKMQSDKGSIPDRFSAQQFSDYHSELNMSSLELGDSALYFCASFAGGPHNEQFFGPGTRLTVL.

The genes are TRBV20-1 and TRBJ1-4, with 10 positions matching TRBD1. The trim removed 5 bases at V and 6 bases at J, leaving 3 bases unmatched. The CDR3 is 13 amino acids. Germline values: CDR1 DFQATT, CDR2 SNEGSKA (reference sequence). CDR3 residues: CSAPGQGYEKLFF. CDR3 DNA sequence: TGCAGTGCTCCGGGACAGGGGTATGAAAAACTGTTTTTT.

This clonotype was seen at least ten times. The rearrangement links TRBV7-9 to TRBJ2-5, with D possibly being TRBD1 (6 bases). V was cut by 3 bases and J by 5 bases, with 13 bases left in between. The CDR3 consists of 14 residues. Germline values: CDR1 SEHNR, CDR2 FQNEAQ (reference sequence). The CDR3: CASSFRGHTETQYF. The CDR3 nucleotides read TGTGCCAGCAGCTTCAGGGGACACACGGAGACCCAGTACTTC.

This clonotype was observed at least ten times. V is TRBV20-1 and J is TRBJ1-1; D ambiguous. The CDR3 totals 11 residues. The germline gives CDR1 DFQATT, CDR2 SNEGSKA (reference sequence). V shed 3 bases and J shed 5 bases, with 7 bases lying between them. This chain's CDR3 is CSASDWTEAFF. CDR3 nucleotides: TGCAGTGCTAGTGACTGGACTGAAGCTTTCTTT.

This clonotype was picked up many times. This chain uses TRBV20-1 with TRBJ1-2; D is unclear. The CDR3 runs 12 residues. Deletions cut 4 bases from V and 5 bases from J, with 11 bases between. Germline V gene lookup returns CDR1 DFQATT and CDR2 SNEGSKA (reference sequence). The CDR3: CSAIKGLYGYTF. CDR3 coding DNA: TGCAGTGCTATCAAGGGTCTTTATGGCTACACCTTC.

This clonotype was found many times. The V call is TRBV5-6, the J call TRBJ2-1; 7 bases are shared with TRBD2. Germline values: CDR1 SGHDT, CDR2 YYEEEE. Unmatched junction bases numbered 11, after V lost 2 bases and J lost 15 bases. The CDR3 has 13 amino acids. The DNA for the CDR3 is TGTGCCAGCAGCTTAGCCGGGACTATGGTAAGGTTCTTC. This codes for CASSLAGTMVRFF.

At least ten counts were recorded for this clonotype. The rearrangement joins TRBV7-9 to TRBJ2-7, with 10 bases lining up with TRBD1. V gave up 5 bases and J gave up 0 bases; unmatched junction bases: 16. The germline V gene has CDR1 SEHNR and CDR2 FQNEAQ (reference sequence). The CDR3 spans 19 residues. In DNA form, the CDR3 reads TGTGCCAGCAGCATCTCTCCGGGACAGGGGCCCTCCAGCTCCTACGAGCAGTACTTC. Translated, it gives CASSISPGQGPSSSYEQYF.